Listed below are T cell receptor beta chains from one sample, sequenced in a study of OX40 agonist ivuxolimab in advanced cancers. Measured with immunoSEQ multiplex PCR; TCRdb has only the in-frame clones, and not every one. The table has about 61,000 clones, more than 85% seen once. The sample here was CD4+ or CD8+ T cells sorted from blood, taken in a trial of the OX40 agonist ivuxolimab. These receptors were collected from an adult with an advanced solid tumor such as melanoma, head and neck, liver or kidney cancer. CDR3s include the opening cysteine and the closing phenylalanine or tryptophan. D genes are given only for firm matches. Clone sizes are given selectively: once, few, many, or a class where the clone is expanded.

D	V	size	J	CDR3
.	TRBV13	.	TRBJ1-1	CASSGTYTEAFF
TRBD1	TRBV2	.	TRBJ1-6	CASSPGQGNSPLHF
.	TRBV6-5	.	TRBJ2-5	CASSYLDGETQYF
.	TRBV5-1	.	TRBJ1-1	CASGYELGGTEAFF
.	TRBV14	.	TRBJ1-1	CASSLSWGANEAFF
.	TRBV5-4	.	TRBJ2-3	CASSLVGDADTQYF
.	TRBV7-6	.	TRBJ2-7	CASSQTGNLYEQYF
.	TRBV6-6	.	TRBJ2-7	CASGSGEDLHEQYF
.	TRBV4-1	.	TRBJ1-5	CASSQKGGQPQHF
.	TRBV7-9	.	TRBJ1-1	CASSFSGSEAFF
.	TRBV18	.	TRBJ1-1	CASSPEVSITEAFF
.	TRBV4-1	few	TRBJ1-5	CASSQGRVFQPQHF
.	TRBV5-6	.	TRBJ1-2	CASSLVGQAASDGYTF
TRBD1	TRBV19	.	TRBJ1-1	CASSMPGQGNTEAFF
.	TRBV7-2	.	TRBJ1-2	CASSLADRYLALFYGYTF